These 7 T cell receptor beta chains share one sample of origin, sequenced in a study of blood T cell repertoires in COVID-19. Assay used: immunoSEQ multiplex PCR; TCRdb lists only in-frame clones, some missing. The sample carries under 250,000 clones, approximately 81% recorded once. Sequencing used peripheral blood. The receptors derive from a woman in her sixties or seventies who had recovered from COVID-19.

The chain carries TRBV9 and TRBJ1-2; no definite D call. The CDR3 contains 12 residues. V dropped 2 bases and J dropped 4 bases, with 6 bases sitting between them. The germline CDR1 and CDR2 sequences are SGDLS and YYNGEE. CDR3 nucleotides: TGTGCCAGCAGCGTCGGGGTCTATGGCTACACCTTC. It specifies CASSVGVYGYTF.

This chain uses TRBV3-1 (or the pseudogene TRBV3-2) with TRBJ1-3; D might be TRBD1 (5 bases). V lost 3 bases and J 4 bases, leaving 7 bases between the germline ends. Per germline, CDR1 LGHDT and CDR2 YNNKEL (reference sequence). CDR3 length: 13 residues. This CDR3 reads CASSQWGGNTIYF. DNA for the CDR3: TGTGCCAGCAGCCAGTGGGGCGGAAACACCATATATTTT.

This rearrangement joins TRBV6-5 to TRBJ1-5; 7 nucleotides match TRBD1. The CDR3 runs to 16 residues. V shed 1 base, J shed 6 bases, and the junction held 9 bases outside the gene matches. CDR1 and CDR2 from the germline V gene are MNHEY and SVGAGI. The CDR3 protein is CASSYLSGQETQPQHF. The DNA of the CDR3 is TGTGCCAGCAGTTACTTATCTGGACAGGAAACTCAGCCCCAGCATTTT.

CDR3 in DNA: TGTGCCAGCAGTGATGCAGTTGGCAGGGGACGGAATCAGCCCCAGCATTTT. Residues: CASSDAVGRGRNQPQHF. The V call is TRBV6-1, the J call TRBJ1-5; TRBD1 is a possible D gene (6 bases). The CDR3 has 17 residues. V lost 3 bases, J lost 4 bases, and 19 bases lay in between. Germline CDR1 MNHNS, CDR2 SASEGT.

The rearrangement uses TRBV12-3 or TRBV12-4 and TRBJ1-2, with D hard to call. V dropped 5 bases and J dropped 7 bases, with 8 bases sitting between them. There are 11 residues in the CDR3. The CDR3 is CASSPLGGYTF. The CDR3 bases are TGTGCCAGCAGTCCACTTGGTGGCTACACCTTC.

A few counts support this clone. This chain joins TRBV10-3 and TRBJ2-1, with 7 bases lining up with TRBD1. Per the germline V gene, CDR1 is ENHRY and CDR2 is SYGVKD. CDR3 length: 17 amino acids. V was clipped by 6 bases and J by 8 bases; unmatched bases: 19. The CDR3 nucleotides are TGTGCCATCAGCCCGCGAAAGGGCAGGGGGTCTTCTGATGAGCAGTTCTTC. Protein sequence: CAISPRKGRGSSDEQFF.

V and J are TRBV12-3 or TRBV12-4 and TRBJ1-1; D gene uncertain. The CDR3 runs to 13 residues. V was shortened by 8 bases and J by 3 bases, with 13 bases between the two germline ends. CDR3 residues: CASGPGRHTEAFF. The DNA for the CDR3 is TGTGCCAGCGGGCCTGGGCGACACACTGAAGCTTTCTTT.